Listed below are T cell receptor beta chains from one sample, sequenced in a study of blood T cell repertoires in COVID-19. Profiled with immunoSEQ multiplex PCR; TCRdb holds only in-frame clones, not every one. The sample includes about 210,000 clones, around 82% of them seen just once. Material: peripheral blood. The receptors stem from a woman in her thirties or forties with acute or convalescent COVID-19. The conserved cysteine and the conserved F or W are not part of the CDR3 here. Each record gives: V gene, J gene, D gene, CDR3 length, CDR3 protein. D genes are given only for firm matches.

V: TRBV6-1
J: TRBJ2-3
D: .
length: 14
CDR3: ASSEGGRGYTDTQY

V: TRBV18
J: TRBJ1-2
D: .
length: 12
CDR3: ASSPGGQFYGYT

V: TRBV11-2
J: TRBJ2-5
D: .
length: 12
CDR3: ASSSLRGRETQY

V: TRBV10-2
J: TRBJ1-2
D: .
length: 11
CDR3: ASSEARARGYT

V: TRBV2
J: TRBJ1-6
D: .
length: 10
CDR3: ASRGGTSPLH

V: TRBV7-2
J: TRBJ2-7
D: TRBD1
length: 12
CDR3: ASTASTGSGEQY

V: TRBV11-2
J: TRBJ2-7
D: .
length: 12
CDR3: ASSLGGQLYEQY

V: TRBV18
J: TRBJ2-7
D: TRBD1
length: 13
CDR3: ASSRSGQGMREQY

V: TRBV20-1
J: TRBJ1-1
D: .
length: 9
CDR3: SARGRTEAF

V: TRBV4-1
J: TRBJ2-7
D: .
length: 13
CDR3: ASSRQPGATYEQY

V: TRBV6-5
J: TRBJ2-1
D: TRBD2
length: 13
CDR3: ASSWVAGGPDEQF

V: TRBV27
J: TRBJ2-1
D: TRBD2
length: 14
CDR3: ASSLFALAGGNEQF

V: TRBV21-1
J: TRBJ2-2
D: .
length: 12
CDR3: ASSTRTDTGELF

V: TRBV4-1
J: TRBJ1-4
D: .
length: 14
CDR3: ASSQENAGGYEKLF

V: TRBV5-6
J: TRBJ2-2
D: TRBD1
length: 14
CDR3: ASTGAGTVNTGELF

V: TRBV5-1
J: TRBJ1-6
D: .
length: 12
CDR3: ASRESSYNSPLH

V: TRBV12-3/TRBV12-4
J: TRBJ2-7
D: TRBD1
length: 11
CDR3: ASSGTGLRRQY

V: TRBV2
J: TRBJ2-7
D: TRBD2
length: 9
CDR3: ASGTNYEQY

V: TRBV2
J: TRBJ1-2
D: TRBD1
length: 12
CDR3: ASKADRANYGYT

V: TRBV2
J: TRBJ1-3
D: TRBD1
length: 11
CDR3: ASKRGQGNTIY

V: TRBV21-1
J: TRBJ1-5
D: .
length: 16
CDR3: ASIPGQGARRSNQPQH

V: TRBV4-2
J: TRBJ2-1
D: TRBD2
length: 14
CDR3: ASSQESSGGPGEQF

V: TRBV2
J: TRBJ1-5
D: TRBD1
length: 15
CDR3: ASSEALTGTSNQPQH

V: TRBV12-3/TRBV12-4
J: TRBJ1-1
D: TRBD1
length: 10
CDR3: ASSRQGWVAF

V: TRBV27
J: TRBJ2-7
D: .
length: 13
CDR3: ASSLTGVEGYEQY

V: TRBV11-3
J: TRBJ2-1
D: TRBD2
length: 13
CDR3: ASSLASGGFNEQF

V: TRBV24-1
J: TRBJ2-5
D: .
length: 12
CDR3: ATSDFRSQETQY

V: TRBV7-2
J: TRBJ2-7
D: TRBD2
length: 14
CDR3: ASSLGLAGGAYEQY

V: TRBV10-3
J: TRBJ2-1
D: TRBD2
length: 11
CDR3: AMSREGLDEQF

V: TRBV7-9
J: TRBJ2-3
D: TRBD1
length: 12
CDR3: ASYTQGSTDTQY

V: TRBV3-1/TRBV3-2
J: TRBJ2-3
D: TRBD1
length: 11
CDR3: ASSPDRVDTQY

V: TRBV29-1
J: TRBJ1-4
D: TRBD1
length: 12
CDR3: SVTSTGVNEKLF

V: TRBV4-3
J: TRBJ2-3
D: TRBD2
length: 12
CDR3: ASSPRGGEDTQY

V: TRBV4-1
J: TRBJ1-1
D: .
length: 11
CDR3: ASSRDTGIEAF

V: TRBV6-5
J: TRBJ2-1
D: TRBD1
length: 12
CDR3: ASNPQGAGNEQF

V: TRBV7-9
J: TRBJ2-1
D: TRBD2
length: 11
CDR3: ASSKTLADEQF

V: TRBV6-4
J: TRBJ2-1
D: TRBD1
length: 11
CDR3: ASSEQTGTEQF

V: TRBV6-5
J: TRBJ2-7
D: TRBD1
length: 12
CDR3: ASSPRTGAYEQY

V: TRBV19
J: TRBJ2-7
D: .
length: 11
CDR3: ASSRTITYEQY

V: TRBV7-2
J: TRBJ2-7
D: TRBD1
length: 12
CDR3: ASSSTGTGGEFY

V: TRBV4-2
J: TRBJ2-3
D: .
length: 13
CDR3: ASSPGGPVTDTQY

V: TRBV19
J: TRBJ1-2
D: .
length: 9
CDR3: ASNGDGGYT

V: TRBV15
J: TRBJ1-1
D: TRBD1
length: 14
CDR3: ATSREGTGLNTEAF